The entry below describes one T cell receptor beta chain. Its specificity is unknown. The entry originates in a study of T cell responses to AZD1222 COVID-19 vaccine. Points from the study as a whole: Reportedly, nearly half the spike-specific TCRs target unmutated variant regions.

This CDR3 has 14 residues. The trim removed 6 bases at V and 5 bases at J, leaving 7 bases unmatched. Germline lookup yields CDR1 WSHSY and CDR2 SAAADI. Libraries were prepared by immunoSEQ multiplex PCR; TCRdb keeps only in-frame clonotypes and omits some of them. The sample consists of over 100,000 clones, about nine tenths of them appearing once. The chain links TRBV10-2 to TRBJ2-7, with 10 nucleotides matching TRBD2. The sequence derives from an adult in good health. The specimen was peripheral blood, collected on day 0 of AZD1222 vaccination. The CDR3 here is CASRKRGGDHEQYF. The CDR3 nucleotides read TGCGCCAGCAGGAAGCGGGGGGGAGATCACGAGCAGTACTTC.